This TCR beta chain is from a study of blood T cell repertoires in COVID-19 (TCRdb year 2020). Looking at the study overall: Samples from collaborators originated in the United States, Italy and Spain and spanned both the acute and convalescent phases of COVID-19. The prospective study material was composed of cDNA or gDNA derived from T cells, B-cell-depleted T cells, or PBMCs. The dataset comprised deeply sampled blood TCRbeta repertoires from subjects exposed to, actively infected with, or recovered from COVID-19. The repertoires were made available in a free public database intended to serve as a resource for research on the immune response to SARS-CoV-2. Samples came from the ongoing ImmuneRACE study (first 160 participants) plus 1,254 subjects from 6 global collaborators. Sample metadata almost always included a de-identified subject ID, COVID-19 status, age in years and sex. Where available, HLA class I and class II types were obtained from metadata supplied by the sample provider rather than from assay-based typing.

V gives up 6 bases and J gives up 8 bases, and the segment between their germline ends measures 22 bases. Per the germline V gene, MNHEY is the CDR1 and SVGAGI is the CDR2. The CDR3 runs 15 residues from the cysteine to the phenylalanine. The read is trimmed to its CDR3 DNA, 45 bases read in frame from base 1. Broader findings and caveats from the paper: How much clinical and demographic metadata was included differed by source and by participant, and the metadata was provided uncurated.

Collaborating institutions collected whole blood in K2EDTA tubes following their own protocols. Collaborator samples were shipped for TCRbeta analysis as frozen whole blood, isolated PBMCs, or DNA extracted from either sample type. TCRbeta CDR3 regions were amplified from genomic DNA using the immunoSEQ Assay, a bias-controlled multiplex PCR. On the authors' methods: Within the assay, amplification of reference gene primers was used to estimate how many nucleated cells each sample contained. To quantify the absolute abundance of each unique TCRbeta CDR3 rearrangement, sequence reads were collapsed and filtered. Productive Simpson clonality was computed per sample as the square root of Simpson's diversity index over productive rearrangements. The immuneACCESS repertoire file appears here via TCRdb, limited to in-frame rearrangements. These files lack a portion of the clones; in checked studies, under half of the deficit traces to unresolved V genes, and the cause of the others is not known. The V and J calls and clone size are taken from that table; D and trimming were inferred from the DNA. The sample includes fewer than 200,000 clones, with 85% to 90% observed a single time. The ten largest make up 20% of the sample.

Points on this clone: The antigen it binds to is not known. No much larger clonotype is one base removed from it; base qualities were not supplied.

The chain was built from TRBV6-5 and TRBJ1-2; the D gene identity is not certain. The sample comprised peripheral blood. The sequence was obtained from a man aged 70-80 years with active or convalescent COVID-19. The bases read TGTGCCAGCAGCGTTACCGAGGGAGGCTCGATCGGCTACACCTTC. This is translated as CASSVTEGGSIGYTF.